This T cell receptor (beta chain) was obtained from a study of blood T cell repertoires in COVID-19. Study in general: Acute and convalescent COVID-19 specimens originated in the United States, Italy and Spain.

V was trimmed by 0 bases and J by 6 bases, leaving 11 bases between them. Looked up from germline, CDR1 is MNHEY and CDR2 is SMNVEV (reference sequence). CDR3 length equals 14 residues. Method: immunoSEQ multiplex PCR; TCRdb's copy keeps in-frame clones and lacks some. This sample has around 28,000 clones, with about 90% found just once. The chain carries TRBV27 and TRBJ2-5; no reliable D call. The clonotype comes from a human donor in a cohort sampled during active COVID-19. Specimen: peripheral blood. CDR3 DNA sequence: TGTGCCAGCAGTTTATCGGCGATGGGCCAGACCCAGTACTTC. This codes for CASSLSAMGQTQYF.